The 8 T cell receptor beta chains below were found in one sample sequenced in a study of blood T cell repertoires in COVID-19. Sequenced by immunoSEQ multiplex PCR; TCRdb stores in-frame clones only, minus some. The sample includes about 350,000 clones, roughly 89% of them seen just once. Input material: peripheral blood. Every receptor here comes from a woman aged 60 to 75 with COVID-19, enrolled during active disease.

This chain uses TRBV30 with TRBJ1-2; TRBD1 agrees at 9 bases. Germline loops: CDR1 GTSNPN, CDR2 SVGIG (reference sequence). CDR3 size: 14 residues. Losses at the gene ends were 5 bases for V and 4 bases for J; bases not matched to a gene: 8. CDR3 amino acids: CAWARQGVGYGYTF. CDR3 in DNA: TGTGCCTGGGCCCGACAGGGGGTAGGCTATGGCTACACCTTC. Complete variable domain (other parts from reference TRBV30 and TRBJ1-2): SQTIHQWPATLVQPVGSPLSLECTVEGTSNPNLYWYRQAAGRGLQLLFYSVGIGQISSEVPQNLSASRPQDRQFILSSKKLLLSDSGFYLCAWARQGVGYGYTFGSGTRLTVV.

This chain links TRBV5-4 with TRBJ1-5; TRBD1 matches at 7 bases. The CDR3 loop spans 15 amino acids. With 4 bases clipped from V and 6 bases from J, the junction kept 10 bases outside the gene matches. Germline CDR1 is SGHNT and CDR2 is YYREEE (reference sequence). The CDR3 protein is CASSQGGLGPQPQHF. CDR3 sequence (DNA): TGTGCCAGCAGCCAGGGGGGACTGGGCCCTCAGCCCCAGCATTTT.

The J gene is TRBJ1-2, the V gene TRBV5-1; possibly TRBD1 for D (5 bases). Trimming took 6 bases from V and 0 from J, leaving 15 bases between them. This CDR3 has 15 residues. Germline values: CDR1 SGHRS, CDR2 YFSETQ. The CDR3 sequence is CASTSSGAANYGYTF. Written as DNA, the CDR3 is TGCGCCAGCACCTCCAGCGGGGCCGCTAACTATGGCTACACCTTC.

This chain links TRBV5-5 with TRBJ1-6, with D unresolved. Germline V gene sequence: CDR1 SGHKS, CDR2 YYEKEE (reference sequence). Between the trimmed V and J ends, which lost 0 bases and 7 bases, there was a span of 11 bases. The CDR3 contains 15 residues. The DNA of the CDR3 is TGTGCCAGCAGCTTGGAGCCGACGGGAAATTCACCCCTCCACTTT. This encodes CASSLEPTGNSPLHF.

The chain joins TRBV6-1 to TRBJ1-1; D is unclear. V was clipped by 0 bases and J by 1 base, with 6 bases between them. The length of the CDR3 is 14 residues. The germline CDR1 and CDR2 sequences are MNHNS and SASEGT. CDR3 DNA: TGTGCCAGCAGTGAAGCGCTACCGAACACTGAAGCTTTCTTT. Protein sequence: CASSEALPNTEAFF.

The chain links TRBV20-1 to TRBJ2-2; D perhaps matches TRBD2 (6 bases). Germline V CDR1 and CDR2: DFQATT, SNEGSKA (reference sequence). V dropped 3 bases and J dropped 5 bases, with 13 bases sitting between them. The CDR3 length is 14 residues. The CDR3 protein is CSASNPGETGELFF. The CDR3 nucleotides read TGCAGTGCTAGTAATCCGGGGGAGACCGGGGAGCTGTTTTTT.

The gene calls are TRBV20-1 and TRBJ1-4, with 11 bases fitting TRBD1. The CDR3 runs 11 residues. The V gene's germline CDR1 is DFQATT and CDR2 SNEGSKA (reference sequence). The CDR3 region is CPGTGGKKLFF. In DNA form, the CDR3 reads TGCCCAGGGACAGGGGGTAAAAAACTGTTTTTT.

V is TRBV27 and J is TRBJ2-5, with D possibly TRBD2 on 5 matching bases. Trimming cost V 5 bases and J 4 bases, with 11 bases left between them. This CDR3 is 13 amino acids long. The germline V gene encodes CDR1 MNHEY and CDR2 SMNVEV (reference sequence). The CDR3 DNA reads as TGTGCCAGCAGTAACACAGAGGGAGAGACCCAGTACTTC. It specifies CASSNTEGETQYF.